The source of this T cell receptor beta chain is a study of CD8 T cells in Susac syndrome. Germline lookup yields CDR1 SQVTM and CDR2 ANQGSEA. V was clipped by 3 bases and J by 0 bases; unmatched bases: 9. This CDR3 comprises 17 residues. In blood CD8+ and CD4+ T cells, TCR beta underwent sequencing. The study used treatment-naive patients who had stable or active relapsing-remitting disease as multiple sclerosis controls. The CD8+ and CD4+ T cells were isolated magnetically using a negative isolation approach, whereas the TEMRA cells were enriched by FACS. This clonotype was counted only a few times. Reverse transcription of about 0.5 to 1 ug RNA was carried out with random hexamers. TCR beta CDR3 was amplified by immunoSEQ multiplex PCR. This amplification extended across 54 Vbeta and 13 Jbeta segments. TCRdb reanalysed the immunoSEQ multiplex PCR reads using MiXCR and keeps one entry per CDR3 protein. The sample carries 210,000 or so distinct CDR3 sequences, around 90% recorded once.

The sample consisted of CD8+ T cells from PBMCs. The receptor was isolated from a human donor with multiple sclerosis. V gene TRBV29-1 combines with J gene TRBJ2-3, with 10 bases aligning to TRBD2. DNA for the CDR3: TGCAGCGTTGACGGCATTTTGACTAGCGGGAGCACAGATACGCAGTATTTT. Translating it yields CSVDGILTSGSTDTQYF.